This is a list of T cell receptor beta chains from one sample in a study of identical twins. TCRdb called the 5' RACE reads again in MiXCR, with one record for every CDR3 protein. The table lists 1.5 million to 2 million distinct CDR3 sequences, less than 35% of them singletons, with about 0.27% in the top ten. The sample consisted of cord blood. These receptors all stem from a newborn girl in good health. The CDR3 runs from the conserved cysteine through the conserved F or W. A D gene is named only where the DNA matches it firmly. Some rows have no size entry. The others give once, few or many, or a class for an expanded clone.

d_gene,abundance,j_gene,v_gene,CDR3nt,CDR3aa
.,many,TRBJ2-7,TRBV10-3,TGTGCCATCAGTGGAGTCGACTACGAGCAGTACTTC,CAISGVDYEQYF
TRBD2,.,TRBJ2-3,TRBV7-2,TGTGCCAGCAGCTTAGTCCCGAGACTAGCGGGAGGCACAGATACGCAGTATTTT,CASSLVPRLAGGTDTQYF
.,few,TRBJ2-3,TRBV24-1,TGTGCCACCAGTGACCCACGAGGGAAGGGGCGCACAGATACGCAGTATTTT,CATSDPRGKGRTDTQYF
TRBD2,many,TRBJ2-3,TRBV5-1,TGCGCCAGCAGCTTGGGACTAGCGGACGAGGGACCAGATACGCAGTATTTT,CASSLGLADEGPDTQYF
TRBD2,.,TRBJ2-3,TRBV20-1,TGCAGTGCTACTAGCGGCAACCTCCGGGGGTTTCCGCAGTATTTT,CSATSGNLRGFPQYF
TRBD2,.,TRBJ2-5,TRBV28,TGTGCCAGCACGGTTGGAAGCGGGAGATACCAAGAGACCCAGTACTTC,CASTVGSGRYQETQYF
.,.,TRBJ1-1,TRBV6-1,TGTGCCAGCAGCGAGAGAGGATCGGGCGCCTCGAACACTGAAGCTTTCTTT,CASSERGSGASNTEAFF
TRBD2,.,TRBJ2-5,TRBV3-1,TGTGCCAGCAGAAGATCGGGGGGGCCCTACAATGAGCAGTACTTC,CASRRSGGPYNEQYF
TRBD1,few,TRBJ2-3,TRBV6-1,TGTGCCAGCAGTGCACCAAGACAGGGTTTGGGCACAGATACGCAGTATTTT,CASSAPRQGLGTDTQYF
TRBD2,few,TRBJ2-1,TRBV3-1,TGTGCCAGCAGCCAAGAATCTAGCGGGGTATCCAATGAGCAGTTCTTC,CASSQESSGVSNEQFF
TRBD2,few,TRBJ2-3,TRBV20-1,TGCAGTGCTAGTCCCGGGAGCGGGGGCGGTACGCAGTATTTT,CSASPGSGGGTQYF
TRBD1,.,TRBJ2-5,TRBV7-9,TGTGCCAGCAGCCCGAGACAGGGTGGAAGGGAGACCCAGTACTTC,CASSPRQGGRETQYF
.,.,TRBJ2-4,TRBV11-2,TGTGCCAGCAGCTTAGAGGCGGAAGAGCAGTACTTC,CASSLEAEEQYF